This is a list of T cell receptor beta chains from one sample in a study of cytomegalovirus exposure and HLA in healthy donors. Only in-frame clones appear in the TCRdb table, and some are missing; sequencing was by immunoSEQ multiplex PCR. The sample lists 100,000 to 150,000 clones; around 82% were seen once. The sequenced sample consisted of PBMCs. The origin of the receptors is a woman aged 40 to 50 in good health and CMV-seropositive. Each CDR3 is given with its conserved first and last residue. Fields, in order: D gene, V gene, J gene, clone size, CDR3 DNA, CDR3 protein. D genes are given only for firm matches. Clone size appears in some rows only: once, few, many, or a class for an expanded clone.

d_gene: TRBD1; v_gene: TRBV10-3; j_gene: TRBJ1-2; abundance: -; CDR3nt: TGTGCCATCAGTGTTAGGGACAGGGTGGACGGCTACACCTTC; CDR3aa: CAISVRDRVDGYTF
d_gene: TRBD1; v_gene: TRBV9; j_gene: TRBJ1-1; abundance: -; CDR3nt: TGTGCCAGCAGCGTAGATGCAGGGGGCGTGAACACTGAAGCTTTCTTT; CDR3aa: CASSVDAGGVNTEAFF
d_gene: TRBD2; v_gene: TRBV11-1; j_gene: TRBJ2-7; abundance: -; CDR3nt: TGTGCCAGCAGCCAGCTACTAGCGGGAGATGAAGGCGAGCAGTACTTC; CDR3aa: CASSQLLAGDEGEQYF
d_gene: -; v_gene: TRBV27; j_gene: TRBJ2-2; abundance: -; CDR3nt: TGTGCCAGCAGTGCAAAACCGGGAGTGCGATCCGACGGGGAGCTGTTTTTT; CDR3aa: CASSAKPGVRSDGELFF
d_gene: TRBD1; v_gene: TRBV18; j_gene: TRBJ2-1; abundance: -; CDR3nt: TGTGCCAGCTCACCAAGGGACAGCGTCTACAATGAGCAGTTCTTC; CDR3aa: CASSPRDSVYNEQFF
d_gene: TRBD1; v_gene: TRBV5-1; j_gene: TRBJ1-1; abundance: -; CDR3nt: TGCGCCAGCAGCTTCACTACTCCGGACAGGGGGTGGACTGAAGCTTTCTTT; CDR3aa: CASSFTTPDRGWTEAFF
d_gene: -; v_gene: TRBV6-4; j_gene: TRBJ2-7; abundance: -; CDR3nt: TGTGCCAGCAGTGACGGAGGGGACCACGGCGAGCAGTACTTC; CDR3aa: CASSDGGDHGEQYF
d_gene: TRBD2; v_gene: TRBV4-1; j_gene: TRBJ2-1; abundance: once; CDR3nt: TGCGCCAGCAGCCGACTAGCGGGTACGAGCTCCTACAATGAGCAGTTCTTC; CDR3aa: CASSRLAGTSSYNEQFF
d_gene: TRBD1; v_gene: TRBV2; j_gene: TRBJ1-5; abundance: -; CDR3nt: TGTGCCAGCAAAAGGGACAGGGGGTCAAAGGATAGCAATCAGCCCCAGCATTTT; CDR3aa: CASKRDRGSKDSNQPQHF
d_gene: -; v_gene: TRBV27; j_gene: TRBJ1-2; abundance: -; CDR3nt: TGTGCCAGCAGTCGTGAGGGCGTTGGCGGCTACACCTTC; CDR3aa: CASSREGVGGYTF
d_gene: TRBD2; v_gene: TRBV11-2; j_gene: TRBJ2-3; abundance: -; CDR3nt: TGTGCCAGCAGCTTAGTTGCGGGAGTGAGCTCAGATACGCAGTATTTT; CDR3aa: CASSLVAGVSSDTQYF